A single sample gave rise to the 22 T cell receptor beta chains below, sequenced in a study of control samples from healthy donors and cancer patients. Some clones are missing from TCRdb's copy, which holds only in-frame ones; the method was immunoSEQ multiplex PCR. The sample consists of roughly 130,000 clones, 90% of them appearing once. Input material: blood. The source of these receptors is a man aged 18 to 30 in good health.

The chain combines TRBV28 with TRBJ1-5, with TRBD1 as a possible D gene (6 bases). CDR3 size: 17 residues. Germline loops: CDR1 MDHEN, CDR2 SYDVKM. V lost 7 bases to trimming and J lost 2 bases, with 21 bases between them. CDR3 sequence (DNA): TGTGCCAGCATAAACCAGGGGTATTTTGGGGGCAATCAGCCCCAGCATTTT. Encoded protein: CASINQGYFGGNQPQHF.

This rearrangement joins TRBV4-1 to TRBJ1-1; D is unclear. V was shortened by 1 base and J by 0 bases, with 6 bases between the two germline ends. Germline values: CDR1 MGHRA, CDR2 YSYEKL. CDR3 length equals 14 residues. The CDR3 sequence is CASSQVGLNTEAFF. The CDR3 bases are TGCGCCAGCAGCCAAGTGGGGTTGAACACTGAAGCTTTCTTT.

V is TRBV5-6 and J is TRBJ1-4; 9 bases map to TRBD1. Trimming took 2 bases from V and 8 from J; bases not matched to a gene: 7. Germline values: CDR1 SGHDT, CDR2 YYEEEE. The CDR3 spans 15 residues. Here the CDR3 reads CASSLDDRGREKLFF. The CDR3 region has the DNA TGTGCCAGCAGCTTAGATGACAGGGGGAGAGAAAAACTGTTTTTT. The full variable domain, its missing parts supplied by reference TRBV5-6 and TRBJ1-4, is DAGVTQSPTHLIKTRGQQVTLRCSPKSGHDTVSWYQQALGQGPQFIFQYYEEEERQRGNFPDRFSGHQFPNYSSELNVNALLLGDSALYLCASSLDDRGREKLFFGSGTQLSVL.

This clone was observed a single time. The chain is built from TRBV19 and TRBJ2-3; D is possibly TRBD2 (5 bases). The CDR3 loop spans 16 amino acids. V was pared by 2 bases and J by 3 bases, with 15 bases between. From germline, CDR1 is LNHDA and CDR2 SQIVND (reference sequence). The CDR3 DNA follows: TGTGCCAGTAGTATATACTCGGGAATTGGGACAGATACGCAGTATTTT. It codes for CASSIYSGIGTDTQYF.

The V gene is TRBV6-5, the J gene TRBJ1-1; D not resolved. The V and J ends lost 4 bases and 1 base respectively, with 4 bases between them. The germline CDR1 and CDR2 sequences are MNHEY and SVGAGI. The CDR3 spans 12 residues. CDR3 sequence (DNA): TGTGCCAGCAGTTCCCCGAACACTGAAGCTTTCTTT. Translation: CASSSPNTEAFF.

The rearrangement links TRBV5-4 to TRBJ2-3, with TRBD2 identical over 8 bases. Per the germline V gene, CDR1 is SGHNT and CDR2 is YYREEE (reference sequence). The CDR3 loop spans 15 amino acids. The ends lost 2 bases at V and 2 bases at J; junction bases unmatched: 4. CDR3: CASSFIGGATDTQYF. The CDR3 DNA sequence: TGTGCCAGCAGCTTTATCGGGGGGGCCACAGATACGCAGTATTTT.

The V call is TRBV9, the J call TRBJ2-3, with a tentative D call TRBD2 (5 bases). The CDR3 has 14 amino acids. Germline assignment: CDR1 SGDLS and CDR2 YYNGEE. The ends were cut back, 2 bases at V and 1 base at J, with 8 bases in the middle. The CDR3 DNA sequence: TGTGCCAGCAGCGTCGACGGGGGCACAGATACGCAGTATTTT. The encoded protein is CASSVDGGTDTQYF.

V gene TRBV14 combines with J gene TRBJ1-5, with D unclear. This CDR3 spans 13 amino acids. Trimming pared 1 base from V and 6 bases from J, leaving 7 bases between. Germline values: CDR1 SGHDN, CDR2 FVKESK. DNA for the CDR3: TGTGCCAGCAGCCAAGGTCTAGGTCAGCCCCAGCATTTT. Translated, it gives CASSQGLGQPQHF.

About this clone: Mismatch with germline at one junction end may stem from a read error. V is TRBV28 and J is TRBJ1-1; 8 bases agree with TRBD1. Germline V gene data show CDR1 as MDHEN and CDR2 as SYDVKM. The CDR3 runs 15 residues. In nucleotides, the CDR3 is TGTGTCAGCAGACCAACGGACAGGGATTCGACTGAAGCTTTCTTT. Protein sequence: CVSRPTDRDSTEAFF.

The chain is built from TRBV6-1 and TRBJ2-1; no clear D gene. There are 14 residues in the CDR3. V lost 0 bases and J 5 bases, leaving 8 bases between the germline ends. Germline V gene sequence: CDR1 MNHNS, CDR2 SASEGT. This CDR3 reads CASSEALGNNEQFF. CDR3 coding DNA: TGTGCCAGCAGTGAAGCCCTAGGCAACAATGAGCAGTTCTTC.

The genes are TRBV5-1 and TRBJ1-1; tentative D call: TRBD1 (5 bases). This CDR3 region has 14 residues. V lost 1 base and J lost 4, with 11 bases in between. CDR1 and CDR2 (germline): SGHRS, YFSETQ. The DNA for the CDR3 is TGCGCCAGCAGCTTGTCGCAGGGAGGCACTGAAGCTTTCTTT. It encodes CASSLSQGGTEAFF.

CDR3 sequence (DNA): TGTGCCATCGGAGGGGGGGCCAGCTACAATGAGCAGTTCTTC. Its protein is CAIGGGASYNEQFF. This chain links TRBV10-3 with TRBJ2-1, with D tentatively TRBD2 (7 bases). The V and J ends lost 8 bases and 3 bases respectively, with 14 bases between them. Germline V gene sequence: CDR1 ENHRY, CDR2 SYGVKD. This CDR3 is built from 14 residues.

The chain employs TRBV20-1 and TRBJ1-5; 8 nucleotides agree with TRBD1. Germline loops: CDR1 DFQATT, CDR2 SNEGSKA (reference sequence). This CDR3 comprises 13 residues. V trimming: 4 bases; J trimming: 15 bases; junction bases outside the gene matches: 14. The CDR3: CSATDRGGLGWHF. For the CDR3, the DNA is TGCAGTGCTACTGACAGGGGAGGATTGGGTTGGCATTTT.

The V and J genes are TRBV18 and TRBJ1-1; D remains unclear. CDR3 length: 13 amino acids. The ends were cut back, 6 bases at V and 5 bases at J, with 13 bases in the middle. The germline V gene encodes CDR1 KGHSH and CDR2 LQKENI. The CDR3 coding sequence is TGTGCCAGCTCCCCCGAAGGGAGTACTGAAGCTTTCTTT. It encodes CASSPEGSTEAFF. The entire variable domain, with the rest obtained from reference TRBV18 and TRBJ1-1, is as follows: NAGVMQNPRHLVRRRGQEARLRCSPMKGHSHVYWYRQLPEEGLKFMVYLQKENIIDESGMPKERFSAEFPKEGPSILRIQQVVRGDSAAYFCASSPEGSTEAFFGQGTRLTVV.

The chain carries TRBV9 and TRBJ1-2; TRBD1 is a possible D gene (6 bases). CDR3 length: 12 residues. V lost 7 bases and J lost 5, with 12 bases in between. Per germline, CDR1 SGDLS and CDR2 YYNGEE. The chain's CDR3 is CASAGQEYGYTF. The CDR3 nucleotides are TGTGCCAGCGCGGGACAAGAATATGGCTACACCTTC.

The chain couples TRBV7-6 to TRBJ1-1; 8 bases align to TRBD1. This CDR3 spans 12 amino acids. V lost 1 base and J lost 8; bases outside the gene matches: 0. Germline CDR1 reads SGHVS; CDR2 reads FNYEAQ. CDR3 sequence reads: CASSLGTGEAFF. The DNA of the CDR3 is TGTGCCAGCAGCTTAGGGACAGGGGAAGCTTTCTTT. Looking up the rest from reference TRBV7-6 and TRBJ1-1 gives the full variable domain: GAGVSQSPRYKVTKRGQDVALRCDPISGHVSLYWYRQALGQGPEFLTYFNYEAQQDKSGLPNDRFSAERPEGSISTLTIQRTEQRDSAMYRCASSLGTGEAFFGQGTRLTVV.

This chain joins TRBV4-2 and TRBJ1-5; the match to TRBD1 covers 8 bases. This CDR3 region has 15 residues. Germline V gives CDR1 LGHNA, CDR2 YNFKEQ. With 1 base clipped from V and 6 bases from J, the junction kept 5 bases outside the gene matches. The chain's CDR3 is CASSQVDREGQPQHF. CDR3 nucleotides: TGTGCCAGCAGCCAAGTGGACAGGGAGGGTCAGCCCCAGCATTTT.

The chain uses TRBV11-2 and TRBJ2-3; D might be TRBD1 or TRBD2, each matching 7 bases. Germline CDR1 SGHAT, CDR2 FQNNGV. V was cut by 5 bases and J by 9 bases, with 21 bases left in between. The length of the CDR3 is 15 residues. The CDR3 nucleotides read TGTGCCAGCAGCCGGCCAGGGGGGGATGAGATAACGCAGTATTTT. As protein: CASSRPGGDEITQYF.

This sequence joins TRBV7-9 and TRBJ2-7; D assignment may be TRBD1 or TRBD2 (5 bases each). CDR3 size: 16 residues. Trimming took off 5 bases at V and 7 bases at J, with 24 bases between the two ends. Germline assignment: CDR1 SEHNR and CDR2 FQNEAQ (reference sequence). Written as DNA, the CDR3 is TGTGCCAGCAGCCCCAGGTGGGGGAGACACACTTATGAGCAGTACTTC. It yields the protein CASSPRWGRHTYEQYF.

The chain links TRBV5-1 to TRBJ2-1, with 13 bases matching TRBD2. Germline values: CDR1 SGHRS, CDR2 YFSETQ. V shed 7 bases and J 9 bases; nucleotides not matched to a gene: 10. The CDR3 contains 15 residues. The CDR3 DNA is TGCGCCAGCTTGGAACTAGCGGGGGGGCCGGGTGAGCAGTTCTTC. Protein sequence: CASLELAGGPGEQFF.

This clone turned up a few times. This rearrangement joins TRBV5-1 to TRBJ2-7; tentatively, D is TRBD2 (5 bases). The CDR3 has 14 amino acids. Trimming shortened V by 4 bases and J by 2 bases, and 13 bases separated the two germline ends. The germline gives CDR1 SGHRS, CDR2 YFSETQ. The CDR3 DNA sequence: TGCGCCAGCAGCCTAAGCCAGAGGGCCTACGAGCAGTACTTC. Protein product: CASSLSQRAYEQYF.

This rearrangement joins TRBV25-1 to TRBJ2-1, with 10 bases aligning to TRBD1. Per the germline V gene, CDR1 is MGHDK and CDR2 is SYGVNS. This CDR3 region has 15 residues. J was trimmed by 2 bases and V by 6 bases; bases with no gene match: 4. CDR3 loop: CASSMTGGPYNEQFF. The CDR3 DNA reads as TGTGCCAGCAGCATGACAGGGGGCCCCTACAATGAGCAGTTCTTC.